These T cell receptor beta chains were read from a single sample in a study of T cell changes during pregnancy in multiple sclerosis. Only in-frame clones appear in the TCRdb table, and some are missing; sequencing was by immunoSEQ multiplex PCR. Of 70,000 to 85,000 clones in the sample, around 90% were seen once. Specimen: peripheral blood, collected before pregnancy. The receptors shown here come from a female donor with multiple sclerosis, enrolled in a pregnancy study. The conserved cysteine and the conserved F or W are not part of the CDR3 here. Each record gives: J gene, V gene, CDR3 length, CDR3 protein.

>TRBJ2-7|TRBV19|13
ASSIGTSGSYEQY
>TRBJ2-1|TRBV13|14
ASRGTGTRGVDEQF
>TRBJ1-5|TRBV28|10
ASGQGNQPQH
>TRBJ2-1|TRBV5-4|14
ASSLGQGGGYNEQF
>TRBJ1-2|TRBV28|11
ASKVRQGNGYT
>TRBJ2-2|TRBV6-6|9
ASMATGELF
>TRBJ2-7|TRBV10-3|11
AISEVGGDEQY
>TRBJ2-7|TRBV30|15
AWSVRPSGRRAHEQY
>TRBJ2-7|TRBV14|10
ASSHGGNEQY
>TRBJ1-5|TRBV30|11
AWSGGRNQPQH
>TRBJ2-1|TRBV2|12
ASSAVRGRNEQF
>TRBJ2-2|TRBV9|13
ASSDRDSNTGELF
>TRBJ2-7|TRBV27|13
ASSPTTGDPYEQY
>TRBJ2-7|TRBV6-6|11
ASQGTSLHEQY
>TRBJ2-7|TRBV28|13
ASSLATGLVYEQY
>TRBJ2-1|TRBV28|12
ASRGLALYNEQF
>TRBJ2-7|TRBV7-2|11
ASSSRLAYEQY
>TRBJ2-1|TRBV5-1|14
ASSLVLAGAYNEQF
>TRBJ1-5|TRBV6-1|11
ACETVSNQPQH
>TRBJ2-1|TRBV29-1|11
SVGLGSHNEQF
>TRBJ2-1|TRBV19|13
ASSPPRGRDNEQF
>TRBJ1-4|TRBV5-1|12
ASSLTGTNEKLF
>TRBJ1-1|TRBV7-8|11
ASSFGRNTEAF
>TRBJ2-7|TRBV27|12
ASRWTSSDYEQY
>TRBJ2-1|TRBV27|12
ASPAGLAGGSQF
>TRBJ2-7|TRBV7-8|12
ASSRGRGSYEQY
>TRBJ2-1|TRBV29-1|14
SVARYGDRAYNEQF
>TRBJ2-2|TRBV10-3|14
AISLSAGGEAGELF
>TRBJ2-7|TRBV10-3|11
ATTRTGDYEQY
>TRBJ1-1|TRBV6-4|12
ASRPIGWEDEAF
>TRBJ1-2|TRBV6-1|9
ASMARGGYT
>TRBJ2-7|TRBV11-2|13
ASSLGTSGSREQY
>TRBJ1-1|TRBV19|12
ASSTGTGNTEAF
>TRBJ2-5|TRBV18|14
ASSPPGLSVQETQY
>TRBJ2-7|TRBV7-9|14
ASSLSRTGGRDEQY
>TRBJ2-1|TRBV28|13
ASSFAGRGLVEQF
>TRBJ1-1|TRBV2|14
ASSEEGTTENTEAF
>TRBJ2-1|TRBV7-3|14
ASSSAGTSGYNEQF
>TRBJ2-1|TRBV19|14
ASSPGGAVLYNEQF
>TRBJ2-1|TRBV7-9|12
ASSLEIGYNEQF
>TRBJ1-5|TRBV28|11
ASSLAQGQPQH